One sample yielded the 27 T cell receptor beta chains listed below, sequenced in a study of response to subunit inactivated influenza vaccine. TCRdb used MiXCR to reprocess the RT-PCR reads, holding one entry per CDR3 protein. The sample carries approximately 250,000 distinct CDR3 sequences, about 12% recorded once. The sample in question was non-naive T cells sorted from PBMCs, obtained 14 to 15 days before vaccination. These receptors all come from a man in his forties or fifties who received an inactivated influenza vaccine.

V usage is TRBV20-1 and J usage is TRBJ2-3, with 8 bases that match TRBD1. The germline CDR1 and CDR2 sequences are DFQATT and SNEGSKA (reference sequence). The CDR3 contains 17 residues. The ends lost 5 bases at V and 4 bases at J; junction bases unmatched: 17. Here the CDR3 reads CSAGARTGQLGADTQYF. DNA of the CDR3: TGCAGTGCTGGGGCCAGGACAGGGCAATTAGGTGCAGATACGCAGTATTTT.

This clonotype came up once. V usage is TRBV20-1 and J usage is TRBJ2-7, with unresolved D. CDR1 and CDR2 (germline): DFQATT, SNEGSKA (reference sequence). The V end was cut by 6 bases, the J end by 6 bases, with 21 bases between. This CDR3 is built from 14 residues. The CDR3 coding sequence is TGCAGTGCCCCCAAGGGAAACGGGCCTCTCGAGCAGTACTTC. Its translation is CSAPKGNGPLEQYF.

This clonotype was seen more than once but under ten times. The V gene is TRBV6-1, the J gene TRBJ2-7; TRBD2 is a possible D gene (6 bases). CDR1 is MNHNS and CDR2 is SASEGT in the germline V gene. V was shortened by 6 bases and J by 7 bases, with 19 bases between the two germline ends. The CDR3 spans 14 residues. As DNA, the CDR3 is TGTGCCAGCAGCGGCGGGGCTGGGATTGAAGAGCAGTACTTC. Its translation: CASSGGAGIEEQYF.

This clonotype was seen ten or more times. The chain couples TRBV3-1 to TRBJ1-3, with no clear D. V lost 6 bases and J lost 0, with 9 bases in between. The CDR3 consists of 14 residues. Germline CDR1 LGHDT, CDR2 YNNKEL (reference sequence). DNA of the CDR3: TGTGCCAGCAGGTCTATCACCTCTGGAAACACCATATATTTT. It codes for CASRSITSGNTIYF.

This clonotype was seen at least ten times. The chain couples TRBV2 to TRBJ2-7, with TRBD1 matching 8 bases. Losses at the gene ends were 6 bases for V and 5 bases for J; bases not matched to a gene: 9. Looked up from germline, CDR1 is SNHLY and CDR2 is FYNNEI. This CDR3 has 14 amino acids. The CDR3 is CASRPTPDRDEQYF. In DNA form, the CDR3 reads TGTGCCAGCAGACCCACCCCGGACAGGGACGAGCAGTACTTC.

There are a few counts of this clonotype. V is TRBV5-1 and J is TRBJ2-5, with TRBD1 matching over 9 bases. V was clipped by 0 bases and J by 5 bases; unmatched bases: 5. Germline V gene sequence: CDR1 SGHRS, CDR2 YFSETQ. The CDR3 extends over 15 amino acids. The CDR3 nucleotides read TGCGCCAGCAGCTTGGGAACAGGGGGCATGGAGACCCAGTACTTC. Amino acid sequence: CASSLGTGGMETQYF.

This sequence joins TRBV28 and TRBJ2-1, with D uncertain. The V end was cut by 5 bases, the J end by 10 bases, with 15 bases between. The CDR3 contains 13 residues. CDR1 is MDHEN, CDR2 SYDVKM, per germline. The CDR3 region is CASSTSPFGEQFF. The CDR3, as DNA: TGTGCCAGCAGTACCAGCCCATTCGGGGAGCAGTTCTTC.

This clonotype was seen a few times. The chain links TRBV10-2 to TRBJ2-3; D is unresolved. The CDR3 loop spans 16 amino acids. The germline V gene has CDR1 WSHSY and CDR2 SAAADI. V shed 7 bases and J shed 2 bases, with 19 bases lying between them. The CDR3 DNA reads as TGCGCCAGCACCTATGGGCCCGCAGCTCCCACAGATACGCAGTATTTT. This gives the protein CASTYGPAAPTDTQYF.

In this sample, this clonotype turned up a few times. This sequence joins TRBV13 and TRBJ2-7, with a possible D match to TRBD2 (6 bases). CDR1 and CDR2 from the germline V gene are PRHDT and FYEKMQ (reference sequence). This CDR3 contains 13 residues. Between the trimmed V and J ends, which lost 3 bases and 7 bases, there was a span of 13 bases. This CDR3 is CASSFSGFSEQYF. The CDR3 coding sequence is TGTGCCAGCAGCTTTAGCGGCTTTTCGGAGCAGTACTTC.

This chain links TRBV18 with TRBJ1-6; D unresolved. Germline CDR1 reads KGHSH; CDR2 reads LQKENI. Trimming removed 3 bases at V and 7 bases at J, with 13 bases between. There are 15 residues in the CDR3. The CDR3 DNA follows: TGTGCCAGCTCACCGACGTGGGGATTAAATTCACCCCTCCACTTT. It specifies CASSPTWGLNSPLHF. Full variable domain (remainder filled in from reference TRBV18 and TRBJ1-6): NAGVMQNPRHLVRRRGQEARLRCSPMKGHSHVYWYRQLPEEGLKFMVYLQKENIIDESGMPKERFSAEFPKEGPSILRIQQVVRGDSAAYFCASSPTWGLNSPLHFGNGTRLTVT.

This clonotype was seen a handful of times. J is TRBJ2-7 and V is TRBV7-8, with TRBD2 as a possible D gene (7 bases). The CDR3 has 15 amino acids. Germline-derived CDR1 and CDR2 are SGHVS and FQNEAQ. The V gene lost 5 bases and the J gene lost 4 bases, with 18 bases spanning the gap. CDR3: CASSPLGGGGYEQYF. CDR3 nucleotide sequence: TGTGCCAGCAGCCCCCTTGGGGGAGGGGGGTACGAGCAGTACTTC.

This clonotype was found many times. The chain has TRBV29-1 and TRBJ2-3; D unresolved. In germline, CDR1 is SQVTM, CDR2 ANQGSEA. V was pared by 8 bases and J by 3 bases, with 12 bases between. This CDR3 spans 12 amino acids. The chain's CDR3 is CSSRPRTDTQYF. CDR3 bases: TGCAGCAGTAGACCTCGGACAGATACGCAGTATTTT.

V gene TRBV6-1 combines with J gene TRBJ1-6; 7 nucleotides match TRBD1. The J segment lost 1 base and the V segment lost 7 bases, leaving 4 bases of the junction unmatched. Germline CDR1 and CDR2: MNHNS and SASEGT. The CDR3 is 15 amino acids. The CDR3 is CASNAGGSYNSPLHF. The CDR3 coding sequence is TGTGCCAGCAATGCAGGGGGTTCCTATAATTCACCCCTCCACTTT.

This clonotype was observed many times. For the CDR3, the DNA is TGTGCCAGCAGCGCATTCCGGGACAGGGGGAGAGATACGCAGTATTTT. This gives the protein CASSAFRDRGRDTQYF. J is TRBJ2-3 and V is TRBV28; 11 bases are a match to TRBD1. The germline V gene has CDR1 MDHEN and CDR2 SYDVKM. V lost 6 bases to trimming and J lost 5 bases; unmatched junction nucleotides: 10. The CDR3 is 16 amino acids. The whole variable domain, filled in from reference TRBV28 and TRBJ2-3, reads DVKVTQSSRYLVKRTGEKVFLECVQDMDHENMFWYRQDPGLGLRLIYFSYDVKMKEKGDIPEGYSVSREKKERFSLILESASTNQTSMYLCASSAFRDRGRDTQYFGPGTRLTVL.

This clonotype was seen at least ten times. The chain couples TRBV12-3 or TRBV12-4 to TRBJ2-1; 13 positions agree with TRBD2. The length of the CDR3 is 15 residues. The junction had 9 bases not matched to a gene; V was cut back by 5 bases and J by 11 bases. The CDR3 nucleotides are TGTGCCAGCAGTCCACGCCGGACTAGCGGGGGTAAGCAGTTCTTC. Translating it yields CASSPRRTSGGKQFF.

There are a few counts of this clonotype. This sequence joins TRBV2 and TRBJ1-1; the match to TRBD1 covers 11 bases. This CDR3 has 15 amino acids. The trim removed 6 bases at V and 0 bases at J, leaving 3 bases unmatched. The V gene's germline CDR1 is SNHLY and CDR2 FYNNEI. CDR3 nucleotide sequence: TGTGCCAGCAGGGGGACAGGGGGACTGAACACTGAAGCTTTCTTT. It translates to CASRGTGGLNTEAFF.

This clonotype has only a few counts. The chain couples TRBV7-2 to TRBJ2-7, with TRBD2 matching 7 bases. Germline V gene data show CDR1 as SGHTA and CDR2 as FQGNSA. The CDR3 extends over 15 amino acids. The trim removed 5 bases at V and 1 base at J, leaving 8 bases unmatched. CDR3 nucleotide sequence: TGTGCCAGCAGCCGTTGGACTAGTCGATCCTACGAGCAGTACTTC. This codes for CASSRWTSRSYEQYF.

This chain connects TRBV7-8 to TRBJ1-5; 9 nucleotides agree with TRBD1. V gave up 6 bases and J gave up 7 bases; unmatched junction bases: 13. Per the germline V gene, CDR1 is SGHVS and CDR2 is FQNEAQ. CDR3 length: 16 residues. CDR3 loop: CASSRTLQGAWQPQHF. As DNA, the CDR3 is TGTGCCAGCAGTCGCACTCTACAGGGGGCATGGCAGCCCCAGCATTTT.

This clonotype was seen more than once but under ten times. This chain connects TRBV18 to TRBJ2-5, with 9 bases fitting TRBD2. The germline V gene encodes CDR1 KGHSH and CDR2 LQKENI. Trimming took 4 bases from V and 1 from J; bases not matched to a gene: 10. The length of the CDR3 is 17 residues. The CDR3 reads CASSQEQGTSIQETQYF. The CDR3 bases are TGTGCCAGCTCACAGGAACAGGGGACTAGCATCCAAGAGACCCAGTACTTC.

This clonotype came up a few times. As DNA, the CDR3 is TGCAGTGCCAACAGGGATCCTGGCTACACCTTC. This sequence encodes CSANRDPGYTF. The gene calls are TRBV20-1 and TRBJ1-2; a possible D gene is TRBD1 (6 bases). The V end was cut by 6 bases, the J end by 7 bases, with 12 bases between. This CDR3 region has 11 residues. The germline V gene has CDR1 DFQATT and CDR2 SNEGSKA (reference sequence).

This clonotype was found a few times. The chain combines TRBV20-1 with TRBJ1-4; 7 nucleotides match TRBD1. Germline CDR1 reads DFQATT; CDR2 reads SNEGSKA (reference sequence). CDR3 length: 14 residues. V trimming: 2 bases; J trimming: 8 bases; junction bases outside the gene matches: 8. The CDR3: CSARNDRVNEKLFF. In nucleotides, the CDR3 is TGCAGTGCTAGAAACGACAGGGTCAACGAAAAACTGTTTTTT.

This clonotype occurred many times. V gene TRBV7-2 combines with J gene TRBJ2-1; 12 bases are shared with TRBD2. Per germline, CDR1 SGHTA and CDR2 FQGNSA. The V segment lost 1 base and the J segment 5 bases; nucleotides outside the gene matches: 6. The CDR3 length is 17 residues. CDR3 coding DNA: TGTGCCAGCAGCTTAGGGGCTAGCGGGAGGGCCCACAATGAGCAGTTCTTC. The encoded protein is CASSLGASGRAHNEQFF. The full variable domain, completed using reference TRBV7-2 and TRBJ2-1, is GAGVSQSPSNKVTEKGKDVELRCDPISGHTALYWYRQSLGQGLEFLIYFQGNSAPDKSGLPSDRFSAERTGGSVSTLTIQRTQQEDSAVYLCASSLGASGRAHNEQFFGPGTRLTVL.

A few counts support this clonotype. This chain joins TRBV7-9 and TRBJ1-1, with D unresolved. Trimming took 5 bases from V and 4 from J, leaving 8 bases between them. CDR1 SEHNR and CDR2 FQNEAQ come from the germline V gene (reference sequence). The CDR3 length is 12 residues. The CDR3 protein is CASSPIGTEAFF. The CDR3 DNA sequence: TGTGCCAGCAGCCCCATTGGCACTGAAGCTTTCTTT.

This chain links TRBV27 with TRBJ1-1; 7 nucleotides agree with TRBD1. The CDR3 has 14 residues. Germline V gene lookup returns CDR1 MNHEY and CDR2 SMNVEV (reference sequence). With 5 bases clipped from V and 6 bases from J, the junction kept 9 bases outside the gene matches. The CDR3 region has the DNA TGTGCCAGCAGTCCCCACACAGGGGTCTCTGAAGCTTTCTTT. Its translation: CASSPHTGVSEAFF.

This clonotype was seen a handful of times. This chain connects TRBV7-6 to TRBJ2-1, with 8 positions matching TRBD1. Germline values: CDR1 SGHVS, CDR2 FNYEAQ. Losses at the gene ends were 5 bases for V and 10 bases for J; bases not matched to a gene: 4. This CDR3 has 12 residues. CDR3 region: CASSPTGGEQFF. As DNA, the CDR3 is TGTGCCAGCAGCCCTACAGGGGGGGAGCAGTTCTTC.

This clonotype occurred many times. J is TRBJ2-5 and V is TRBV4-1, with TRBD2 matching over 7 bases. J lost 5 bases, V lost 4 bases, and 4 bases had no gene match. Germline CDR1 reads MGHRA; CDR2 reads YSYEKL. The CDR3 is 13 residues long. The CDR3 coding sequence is TGCGCCAGCAGCCGACTAGCTTTTGAGACCCAGTACTTC. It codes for CASSRLAFETQYF.

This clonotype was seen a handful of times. CDR3 bases: TGTGCCAGCAGTGCCGGGACTAGCTCCCTACTTAAAGGATTCTTC. It is translated as CASSAGTSSLLKGFF. This chain connects TRBV7-9 to TRBJ2-1; 9 bases align to TRBD2. The CDR3 contains 15 residues. V shed 6 bases, J shed 16 bases, and the junction held 19 bases outside the gene matches. Germline assignment: CDR1 SEHNR and CDR2 FQNEAQ (reference sequence).